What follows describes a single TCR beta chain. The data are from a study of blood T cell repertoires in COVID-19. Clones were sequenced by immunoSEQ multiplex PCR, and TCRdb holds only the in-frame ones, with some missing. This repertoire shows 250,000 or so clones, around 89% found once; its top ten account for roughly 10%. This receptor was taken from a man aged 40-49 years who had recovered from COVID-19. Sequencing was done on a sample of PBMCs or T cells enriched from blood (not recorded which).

The CDR3 region is CASQSYQGHYEQYF. In nucleotides, the CDR3 is TGTGCCAGCCAGTCCTATCAGGGGCACTACGAGCAGTACTTC. The V gene is TRBV11-2, the J gene TRBJ2-7, with D maybe TRBD1 (6 bases). The CDR3 is 14 residues long. The germline CDR1 and CDR2 sequences are SGHAT and FQNNGV. V lost 8 bases and J 3 bases, leaving 17 bases between the germline ends.